This T cell receptor beta chain was profiled in a study of blood T cell repertoires in COVID-19. Background on the study: Researchers got acute and convalescent COVID-19 samples from the United States, Italy and Spain.

CDR1 is SGHTA, CDR2 FQGTGA, per germline. The CDR3 consists of 14 residues. Trimming shortened V by 2 bases and J by 10 bases, and 15 bases separated the two germline ends. Clones were read by immunoSEQ multiplex PCR, and TCRdb kept only the in-frame ones, dropping some. Among 55,000 to 75,000 clones listed, 81% were seen once. J is TRBJ2-1 and V is TRBV7-3; D might be TRBD1 (5 bases). The clonotype was recovered from a man older than 75 with acute or convalescent COVID-19. Specimen: peripheral blood. The DNA of the CDR3 is TGTGCCAGCAGCTTAGGTTTTGGGGCCGGAGAGCAGTTCTTC. Its protein product is CASSLGFGAGEQFF.